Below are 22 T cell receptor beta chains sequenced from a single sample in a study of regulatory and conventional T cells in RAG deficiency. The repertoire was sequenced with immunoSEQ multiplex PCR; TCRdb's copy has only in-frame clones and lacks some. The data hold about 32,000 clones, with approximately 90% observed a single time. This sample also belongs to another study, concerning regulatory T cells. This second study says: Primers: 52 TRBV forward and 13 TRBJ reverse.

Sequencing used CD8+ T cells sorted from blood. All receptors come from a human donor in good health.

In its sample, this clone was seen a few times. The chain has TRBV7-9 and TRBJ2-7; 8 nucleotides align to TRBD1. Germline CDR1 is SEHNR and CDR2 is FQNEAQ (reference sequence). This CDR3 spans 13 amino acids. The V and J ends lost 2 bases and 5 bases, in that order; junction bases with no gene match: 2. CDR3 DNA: TGTGCCAGCAGCTTACCAGGGGGCCACGAGCAGTACTTC. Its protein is CASSLPGGHEQYF.

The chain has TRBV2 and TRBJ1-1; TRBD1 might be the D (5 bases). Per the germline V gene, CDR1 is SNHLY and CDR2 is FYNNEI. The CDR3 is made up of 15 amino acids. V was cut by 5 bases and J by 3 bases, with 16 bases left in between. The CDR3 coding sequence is TGTGCCAGCAGTCCGGCAGCAGGGTGGGACACTGAAGCTTTCTTT. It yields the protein CASSPAAGWDTEAFF. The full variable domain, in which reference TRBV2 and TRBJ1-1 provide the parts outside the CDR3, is EPEVTQTPSHQVTQMGQEVILRCVPISNHLYFYWYRQILGQKVEFLVSFYNNEISEKSEIFDDQFSVERPDGSNFTLKIRSTKLEDSAMYFCASSPAAGWDTEAFFGQGTRLTVV.

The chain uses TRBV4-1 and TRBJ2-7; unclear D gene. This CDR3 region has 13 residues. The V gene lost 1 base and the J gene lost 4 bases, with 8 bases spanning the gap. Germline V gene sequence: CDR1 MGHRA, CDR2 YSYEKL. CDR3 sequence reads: CASSQANEYEQYF. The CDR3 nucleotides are TGCGCCAGCAGCCAAGCAAACGAGTACGAGCAGTACTTC.

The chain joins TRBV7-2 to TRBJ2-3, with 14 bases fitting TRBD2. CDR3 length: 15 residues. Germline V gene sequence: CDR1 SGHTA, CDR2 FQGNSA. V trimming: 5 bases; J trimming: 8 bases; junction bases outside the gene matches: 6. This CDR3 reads CASSPGLAGAGTQYF. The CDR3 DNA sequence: TGTGCCAGCAGCCCGGGACTAGCGGGAGCTGGTACGCAGTATTTT.

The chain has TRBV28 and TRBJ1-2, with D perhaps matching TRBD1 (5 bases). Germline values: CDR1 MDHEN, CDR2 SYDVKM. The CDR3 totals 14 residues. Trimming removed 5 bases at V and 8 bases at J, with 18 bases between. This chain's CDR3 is CASSAGRGIEGYTF. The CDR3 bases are TGTGCCAGCAGTGCGGGACGCGGGATTGAAGGCTACACCTTC.

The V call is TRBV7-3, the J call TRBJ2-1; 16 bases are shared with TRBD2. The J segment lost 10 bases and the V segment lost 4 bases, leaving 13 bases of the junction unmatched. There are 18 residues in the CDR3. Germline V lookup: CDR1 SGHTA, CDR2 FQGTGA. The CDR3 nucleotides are TGTGCCAGCAGCTCGGGACTAGCGGGAGGGGGGTTGATCAACGAGCAGTTCTTC. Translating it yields CASSSGLAGGGLINEQFF.

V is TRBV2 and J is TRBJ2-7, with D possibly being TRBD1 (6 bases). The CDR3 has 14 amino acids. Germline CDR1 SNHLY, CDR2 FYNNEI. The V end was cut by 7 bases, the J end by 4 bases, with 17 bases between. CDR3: CASIWDTGLYEQYF. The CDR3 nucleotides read TGTGCCAGCATCTGGGACACGGGGCTGTACGAGCAGTACTTC.

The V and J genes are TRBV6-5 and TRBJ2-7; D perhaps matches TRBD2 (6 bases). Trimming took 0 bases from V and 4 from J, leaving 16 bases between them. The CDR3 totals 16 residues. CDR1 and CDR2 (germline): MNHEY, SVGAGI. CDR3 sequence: CASSYSIFTGDYEQYF. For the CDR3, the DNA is TGTGCCAGCAGTTACTCGATTTTTACGGGAGATTACGAGCAGTACTTC.

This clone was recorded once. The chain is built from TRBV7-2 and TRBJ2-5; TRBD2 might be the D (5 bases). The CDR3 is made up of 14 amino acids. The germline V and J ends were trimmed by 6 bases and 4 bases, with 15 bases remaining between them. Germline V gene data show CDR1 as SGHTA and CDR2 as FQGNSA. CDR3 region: CASSRRGLRETQYF. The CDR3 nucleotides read TGTGCCAGCAGTCGAAGAGGACTGAGAGAGACCCAGTACTTC.

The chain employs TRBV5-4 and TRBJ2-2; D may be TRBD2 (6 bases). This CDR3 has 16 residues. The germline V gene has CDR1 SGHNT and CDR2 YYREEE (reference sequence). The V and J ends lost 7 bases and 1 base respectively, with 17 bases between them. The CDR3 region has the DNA TGTGCCAGCGGCGACAGTGGGCGGGGGAACACCGGGGAGCTGTTTTTT. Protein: CASGDSGRGNTGELFF.

CDR3 in amino acids: CASSLEDGRRAFF. The CDR3 coding sequence is TGTGCCAGCAGCTTGGAGGATGGGAGACGAGCTTTCTTT. This rearrangement joins TRBV5-6 to TRBJ1-1; D is undetermined. V lost 0 bases and J 10 bases, leaving 13 bases between the germline ends. CDR3 length equals 13 residues. Germline V gene data show CDR1 as SGHDT and CDR2 as YYEEEE.

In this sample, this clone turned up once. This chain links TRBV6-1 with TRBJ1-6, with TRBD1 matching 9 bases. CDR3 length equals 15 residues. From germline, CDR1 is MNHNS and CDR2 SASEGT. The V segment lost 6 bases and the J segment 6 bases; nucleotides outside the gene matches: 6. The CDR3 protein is CASRWTGETNSPLHF. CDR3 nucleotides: TGTGCCAGCAGATGGACAGGGGAAACTAATTCACCCCTCCACTTT.

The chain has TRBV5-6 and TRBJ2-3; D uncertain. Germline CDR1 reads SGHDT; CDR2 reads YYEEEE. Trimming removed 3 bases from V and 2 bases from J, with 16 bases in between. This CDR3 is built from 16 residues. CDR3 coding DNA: TGTGCCAGCAGCTCCCTTAAGCGCCAGTACACAGATACGCAGTATTTT. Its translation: CASSSLKRQYTDTQYF. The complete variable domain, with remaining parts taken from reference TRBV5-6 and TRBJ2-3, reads DAGVTQSPTHLIKTRGQQVTLRCSPKSGHDTVSWYQQALGQGPQFIFQYYEEEERQRGNFPDRFSGHQFPNYSSELNVNALLLGDSALYLCASSSLKRQYTDTQYFGPGTRLTVL.

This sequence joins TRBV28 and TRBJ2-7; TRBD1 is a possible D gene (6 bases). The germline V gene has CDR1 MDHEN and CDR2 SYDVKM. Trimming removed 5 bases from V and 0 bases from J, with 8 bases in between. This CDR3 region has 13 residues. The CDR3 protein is CASSHRDSYEQYF. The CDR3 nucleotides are TGTGCCAGCAGTCACAGGGACTCCTACGAGCAGTACTTC.

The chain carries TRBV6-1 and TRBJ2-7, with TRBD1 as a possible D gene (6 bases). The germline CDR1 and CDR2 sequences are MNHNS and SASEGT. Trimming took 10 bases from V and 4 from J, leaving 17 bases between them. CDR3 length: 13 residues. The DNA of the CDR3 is TGTGCCACTGGTGGCAGGGGTTGGTACGAGCAGTACTTC. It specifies CATGGRGWYEQYF.

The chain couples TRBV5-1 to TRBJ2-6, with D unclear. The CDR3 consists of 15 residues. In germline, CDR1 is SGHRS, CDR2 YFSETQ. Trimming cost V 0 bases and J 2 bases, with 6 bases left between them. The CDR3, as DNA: TGCGCCAGCAGCTTGGTGGAAACTGGGGCCAACGTCCTGACTTTC. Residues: CASSLVETGANVLTF.

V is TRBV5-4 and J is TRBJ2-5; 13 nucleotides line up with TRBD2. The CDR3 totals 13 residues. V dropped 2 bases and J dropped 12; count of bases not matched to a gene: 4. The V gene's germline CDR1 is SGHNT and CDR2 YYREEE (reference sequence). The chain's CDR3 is CASSFPGLAGKYF. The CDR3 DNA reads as TGTGCCAGCAGCTTTCCGGGACTAGCGGGGAAGTACTTC. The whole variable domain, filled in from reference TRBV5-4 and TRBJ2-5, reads ETGVTQSPTHLIKTRGQQVTLRCSSQSGHNTVSWYQQALGQGPQFIFQYYREEENGRGNFPPRFSGLQFPNYSSELNVNALELDDSALYLCASSFPGLAGKYFGPGTRLLVL.

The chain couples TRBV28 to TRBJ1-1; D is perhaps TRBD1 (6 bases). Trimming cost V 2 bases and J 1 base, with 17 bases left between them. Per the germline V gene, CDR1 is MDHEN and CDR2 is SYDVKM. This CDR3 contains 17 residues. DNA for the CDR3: TGTGCCAGCAGTTTAATCGGCAGGGGCCCTCCGAACACTGAAGCTTTCTTT. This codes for CASSLIGRGPPNTEAFF.

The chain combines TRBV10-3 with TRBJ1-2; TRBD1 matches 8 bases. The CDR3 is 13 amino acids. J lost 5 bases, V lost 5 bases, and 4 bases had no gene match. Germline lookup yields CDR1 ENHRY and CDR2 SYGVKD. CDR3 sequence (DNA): TGTGCCATCAGTTATGGGACAGGATATGGCTACACCTTC. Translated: CAISYGTGYGYTF.

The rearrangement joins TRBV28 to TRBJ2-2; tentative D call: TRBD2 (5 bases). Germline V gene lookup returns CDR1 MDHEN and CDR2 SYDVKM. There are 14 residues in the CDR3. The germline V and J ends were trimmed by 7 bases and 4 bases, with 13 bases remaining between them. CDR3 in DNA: TGTGCCAGCACCACACACGCGGGCACCGGGGAGCTGTTTTTT. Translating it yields CASTTHAGTGELFF.

The CDR3 protein is CAWSPGGGNQPQHF. In DNA form, the CDR3 reads TGTGCCTGGAGTCCAGGGGGCGGCAATCAGCCCCAGCATTTT. This sequence joins TRBV30 and TRBJ1-5, with 8 bases matching TRBD1. Germline values: CDR1 GTSNPN, CDR2 SVGIG (reference sequence). This CDR3 has 14 amino acids. V was pared by 2 bases and J by 2 bases, with 2 bases of the junction left unmatched.

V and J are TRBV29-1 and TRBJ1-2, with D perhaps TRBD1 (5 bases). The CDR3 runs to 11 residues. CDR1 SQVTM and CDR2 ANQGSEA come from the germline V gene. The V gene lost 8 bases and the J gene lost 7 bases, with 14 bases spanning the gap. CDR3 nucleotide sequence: TGCAGCACCCTGGACGGGGGTGGCTACACCTTC. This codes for CSTLDGGGYTF. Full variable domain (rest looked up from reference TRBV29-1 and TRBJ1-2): SAVISQKPSRDICQRGTSLTIQCQVDSQVTMMFWYRQQPGQSLTLIATANQGSEATYESGFVIDKFPISRPNLTFSTLTVSNMSPEDSSIYLCSTLDGGGYTFGSGTRLTVV.